These T cell receptor beta chains were read from a single sample in a study of CD8 T cells in ankylosing spondylitis. One entry per CDR3 protein results from TCRdb running MiXCR on the 5' RACE reads. This table holds about 360,000 distinct CDR3 sequences, 20% found once. The sample comprised blood, either unsorted or a sorted T cell fraction (not recorded which). These receptors were collected from a male donor with ankylosing spondylitis or in good health (not recorded which). Each CDR3 is given with its conserved first and last residue. The order of the fields is CDR3 protein, CDR3 DNA, D gene, clone size, V gene, CDR3 length, J gene. A D gene is named only where the DNA matches it firmly. Clone size appears in some rows only: once, few, many, or a class for an expanded clone.

CDR3aa: CSARDLGQSTDTQYF
CDR3nt: TGCAGTGCTAGAGATTTAGGGCAGAGCACAGATACGCAGTATTTT
d_gene: -
abundance: few
v_gene: TRBV20-1
len: 15
j_gene: TRBJ2-3

CDR3aa: CATSSGRAPNTEAFF
CDR3nt: TGTGCCACCAGCAGCGGGAGGGCCCCGAACACTGAAGCTTTCTTT
d_gene: -
abundance: few
v_gene: TRBV15
len: 15
j_gene: TRBJ1-1

CDR3aa: CASSLVATSQSPNEQFF
CDR3nt: TGTGCCAGCAGCTTAGTTGCGACTAGCCAATCCCCCAATGAGCAGTTCTTC
d_gene: TRBD2
abundance: -
v_gene: TRBV7-9
len: 17
j_gene: TRBJ2-1

CDR3aa: CASSGGPTGEYEQYF
CDR3nt: TGTGCCAGCAGTGGGGGACCGACGGGGGAGTACGAGCAGTACTTC
d_gene: -
abundance: -
v_gene: TRBV6-1
len: 15
j_gene: TRBJ2-7

CDR3aa: CASSRLTPTPQGTNEQFF
CDR3nt: TGTGCCAGCAGTCGGCTGACCCCGACTCCTCAGGGCACTAATGAGCAGTTCTTC
d_gene: -
abundance: -
v_gene: TRBV28
len: 18
j_gene: TRBJ2-1

CDR3aa: CASSLAQATNEKLFF
CDR3nt: TGTGCCAGCAGTTTAGCGCAGGCAACTAATGAAAAACTGTTTTTT
d_gene: -
abundance: -
v_gene: TRBV27
len: 15
j_gene: TRBJ1-4

CDR3aa: CASSPRQGTYEQYF
CDR3nt: TGTGCCAGCAGCCCCCGACAGGGTACCTACGAGCAGTACTTC
d_gene: TRBD1
abundance: few
v_gene: TRBV7-9
len: 14
j_gene: TRBJ2-7

CDR3aa: CASSAQGANEKLFF
CDR3nt: TGTGCCAGCAGCGCCCAGGGGGCTAATGAAAAACTGTTTTTT
d_gene: TRBD1
abundance: many
v_gene: TRBV7-9
len: 14
j_gene: TRBJ1-4

CDR3aa: CASSSQGQPQHF
CDR3nt: TGTGCCAGCAGCTCACAGGGTCAGCCCCAGCATTTT
d_gene: -
abundance: -
v_gene: TRBV7-9
len: 12
j_gene: TRBJ1-5

CDR3aa: CSALEFRGGRADTQYF
CDR3nt: TGCAGTGCCCTCGAGTTTAGGGGGGGCCGGGCAGATACGCAGTATTTT
d_gene: -
abundance: -
v_gene: TRBV20-1
len: 16
j_gene: TRBJ2-3

CDR3aa: CASSLSPGAKNTGELFF
CDR3nt: TGTGCCAGCAGCTTAAGCCCCGGGGCTAAGAACACCGGGGAGCTGTTTTTT
d_gene: -
abundance: few
v_gene: TRBV7-8
len: 17
j_gene: TRBJ2-2

CDR3aa: CASSFWQIDTQYF
CDR3nt: TGTGCCAGCAGTTTCTGGCAGATAGATACGCAGTATTTT
d_gene: -
abundance: -
v_gene: TRBV12-3/TRBV12-4
len: 13
j_gene: TRBJ2-3

CDR3aa: CSARGYDGGENEQFF
CDR3nt: TGCAGTGCTAGGGGATACGACGGCGGGGAAAATGAGCAGTTCTTC
d_gene: -
abundance: many
v_gene: TRBV20-1
len: 15
j_gene: TRBJ2-1

CDR3aa: CASSERGPNTGELFF
CDR3nt: TGTGCCAGCAGCGAGCGGGGACCAAACACCGGGGAGCTGTTTTTT
d_gene: TRBD2
abundance: -
v_gene: TRBV9
len: 15
j_gene: TRBJ2-2

CDR3aa: CATSRTGSTEAFF
CDR3nt: TGTGCCACCAGCAGGACAGGGAGCACTGAAGCTTTCTTT
d_gene: TRBD1
abundance: -
v_gene: TRBV15
len: 13
j_gene: TRBJ1-1

CDR3aa: CASSMLGTEIDQYF
CDR3nt: TGTGCCAGCAGCATGCTAGGGACAGAAATAGACCAGTACTTC
d_gene: TRBD1
abundance: few
v_gene: TRBV6-2/TRBV6-3
len: 14
j_gene: TRBJ2-5